These 2 T cell receptor beta chains share one sample of origin, sequenced in a study of cytomegalovirus exposure and HLA in healthy donors (dated 2017 in TCRdb). The library was prepared using the immunoSEQ multiplex PCR assay. For the multiplex PCR, a mixture combining 60 forward primers for TCR Vbeta segments and 13 reverse primers for TCR Jbeta segments was used. Sourced from immuneACCESS, this table was stored by TCRdb with only in-frame sequences that have V and J called. A share of the clones is absent; for the studies checked, an unresolved V gene accounts for under half, and the remainder has no known explanation. Counted in this sample were 150,000 to 200,000 clones; roughly 84% of them appeared once. The ten most abundant clones make up 1.5% to 2.5% of the sample. Source material: PBMCs. The receptors come from a man aged 18-30 years in good health and CMV-seronegative.

The rearrangement uses TRBV27 and TRBJ2-1; D unclear. V lost 5 bases, J lost 6 bases, and 8 bases lay in between. This CDR3 has 12 residues. The V gene's germline CDR1 is MNHEY and CDR2 SMNVEV (reference sequence). The CDR3, as DNA: TGTGCCAGCAGTATGGTCGGCAATGAGCAGTTCTTC. Translating it yields CASSMVGNEQFF.

This rearrangement joins TRBV4-1 to TRBJ1-2; D not resolved. V lost 1 base and J 8 bases, leaving 17 bases between the germline ends. This CDR3 region has 15 residues. Germline V gene sequence: CDR1 MGHRA, CDR2 YSYEKL. CDR3 DNA sequence: TGCGCCAGCAGCCAAGCCTACCCGGGAGGGAAAGGCTACACCTTC. It codes for CASSQAYPGGKGYTF.